This entry lists 13 T cell receptor beta chains sequenced from one sample in a study of human thymus T cells. Sequenced by immunoSEQ multiplex PCR; TCRdb stores in-frame clones only, minus some. The data contain roughly 54,000 clones, about 93% of them singletons. What was sequenced was blood. These receptors originate from a boy younger than two with a congenital heart defect but otherwise immunologically healthy.

This chain connects TRBV15 to TRBJ1-1; TRBD1 might be the D (6 bases). The V gene's germline CDR1 is LNHNV and CDR2 YYDKDF (reference sequence). The CDR3 is 17 amino acids. V was pared by 2 bases and J by 4 bases, with 20 bases between. CDR3 DNA: TGTGCCACCAGCAGATTCACCGGGACATCGAGGGGCACTGAAGCTTTCTTT. Translation: CATSRFTGTSRGTEAFF.

The genes are TRBV28 and TRBJ2-1; 10 nucleotides agree with TRBD1. The CDR3 has 15 amino acids. Germline values: CDR1 MDHEN, CDR2 SYDVKM. Losses at the gene ends were 2 bases for V and 6 bases for J; bases not matched to a gene: 4. This CDR3 reads CASSLKGQGLNEQFF. CDR3 DNA: TGTGCCAGCAGTTTAAAGGGACAGGGGCTCAATGAGCAGTTCTTC.

The chain recombines TRBV7-9 with TRBJ2-7, with 13 bases that match TRBD2. Germline CDR1 is SEHNR and CDR2 is FQNEAQ (reference sequence). After removal of 6 bases from V and 5 bases from J, the junction contained 7 bases not matched to a gene. The CDR3 consists of 15 residues. The CDR3 sequence is CASRPLAGGPHEQYF. The CDR3 nucleotides are TGTGCCAGCAGACCACTAGCGGGGGGGCCTCACGAGCAGTACTTC.

The DNA for the CDR3 is TGTGCCAGCAGCGTAGGCAGGGGGTGGAACTATGGCTACACCTTC. This translates into CASSVGRGWNYGYTF. The chain links TRBV9 to TRBJ1-2; 7 positions match TRBD1. Germline V lookup: CDR1 SGDLS, CDR2 YYNGEE. The CDR3 sequence is 15 residues long. Trimming removed 0 bases from V and 2 bases from J; junction bases left unmatched: 4.

The chain is built from TRBV4-1 and TRBJ2-1; D ambiguous. Germline CDR1 reads MGHRA; CDR2 reads YSYEKL. The CDR3 loop spans 13 amino acids. With 1 base removed from V and 5 bases from J, the gap between germline ends came to 6 bases. The CDR3 bases are TGCGCCAGCAGCCAAGGGGCCAACAATGAGCAGTTCTTC. Translation gives CASSQGANNEQFF.

The chain is built from TRBV28 and TRBJ2-3; 8 bases match TRBD1. Trimming cost V 5 bases and J 0 bases; bases outside gene matches: 10. CDR3 length: 17 amino acids. Per germline, CDR1 MDHEN and CDR2 SYDVKM. Written as DNA, the CDR3 is TGTGCCAGCAGTCCTTTAGGACAGGGATCTAGCACAGATACGCAGTATTTT. Translating gives CASSPLGQGSSTDTQYF. The complete variable domain, with remaining parts taken from reference TRBV28 and TRBJ2-3, reads DVKVTQSSRYLVKRTGEKVFLECVQDMDHENMFWYRQDPGLGLRLIYFSYDVKMKEKGDIPEGYSVSREKKERFSLILESASTNQTSMYLCASSPLGQGSSTDTQYFGPGTRLTVL.

The chain joins TRBV27 to TRBJ2-1; weak D call: TRBD1 (5 bases). This CDR3 has 14 residues. Trimming took off 2 bases at V and 0 bases at J, with 5 bases between the two ends. CDR1 is MNHEY and CDR2 is SMNVEV in the germline V gene (reference sequence). CDR3 residues: CASSLRGSYNEQFF. CDR3 nucleotides: TGTGCCAGCAGTTTAAGGGGCTCCTACAATGAGCAGTTCTTC.

This clone was detected only once. V is TRBV4-3 and J is TRBJ1-1, with D uncertain. Germline CDR1 reads LGHNA; CDR2 reads YSLEER. Trimming stripped 0 bases from V and 8 bases from J, with 16 bases between. CDR3 length: 15 amino acids. Written as DNA, the CDR3 is TGCGCCAGCAGCCAAGATAGTAGCTCCTATGGGGAAGCTTTCTTT. This gives the protein CASSQDSSSYGEAFF.

V usage is TRBV28 and J usage is TRBJ2-3; possibly TRBD1 or TRBD2 for D (5 bases each). V was clipped by 5 bases and J by 7 bases, with 16 bases between them. Germline lookup yields CDR1 MDHEN and CDR2 SYDVKM. This CDR3 is built from 14 residues. CDR3 residues: CASSPGPDLYTQYF. DNA for the CDR3: TGTGCCAGCAGTCCGGGACCCGACTTATATACGCAGTATTTT.

The chain employs TRBV28 and TRBJ2-2, with D perhaps matching TRBD1 (6 bases). Germline-derived CDR1 and CDR2 are MDHEN and SYDVKM. The CDR3 has 16 residues. Trimming left V 7 bases short and J 2 bases short, with 17 bases between. In DNA, the CDR3 is TGTGCCAGCACCCTCCGGGACATTCCTAACACCGGGGAGCTGTTTTTT. It is translated as CASTLRDIPNTGELFF.

This clone was counted once. The chain joins TRBV7-9 to TRBJ1-1; no clear D. The CDR3 runs 13 residues. CDR1 SEHNR and CDR2 FQNEAQ come from the germline V gene (reference sequence). V was clipped by 3 bases and J by 2 bases, with 7 bases between them. CDR3 loop: CASSFEANTEAFF. The CDR3 DNA sequence: TGTGCCAGCAGCTTCGAGGCAAACACTGAAGCTTTCTTT.

The J gene is TRBJ1-1, the V gene TRBV28; D possibly corresponds to TRBD1 (5 bases). This CDR3 spans 12 amino acids. V was cut by 6 bases and J by 6 bases, with 11 bases left in between. CDR1 MDHEN and CDR2 SYDVKM come from the germline V gene. This CDR3 reads CASSVRGAEAFF. In DNA, the CDR3 is TGTGCCAGCAGCGTGAGGGGAGCTGAAGCTTTCTTT.

A single count supports this clone. The chain recombines TRBV7-9 with TRBJ2-3; 8 nucleotides agree with TRBD2. Germline lookup yields CDR1 SEHNR and CDR2 FQNEAQ (reference sequence). The V segment lost 4 bases and the J segment 1 base; nucleotides outside the gene matches: 7. The CDR3 length is 16 residues. The CDR3 sequence: CASSSVSGSGTDTQYF. The CDR3 nucleotides read TGTGCCAGCAGCTCAGTGAGCGGGAGCGGCACAGATACGCAGTATTTT.